This T cell receptor beta chain was recovered during a study of blood T cell repertoires in COVID-19. Study overall: PBMCs, B-cell-depleted T cells, or T cells provided the cDNA or gDNA that made up the material.

Under the authors' procedure: Researchers report that nucleated cell counts were estimated from reference gene primer amplification. The repertoire was sequenced with immunoSEQ multiplex PCR; TCRdb's copy has only in-frame clones and lacks some. The V and J calls and clone size come from that table; D and trimming were worked out from the DNA. The table includes 300,000 to 400,000 clones, 88% detected once. Study members were between about 18 and 95 years old and lived in 24 US regions. Cohorts were based on clinical histories the participants reported. The TCR originated in a man aged 25 to 45 who had recovered from COVID-19. Sequenced sample: PBMCs or T cells enriched from blood (not recorded which).

CDR3 loop: CASSQDGPDRHITYEQYF. The CDR3 nucleotides read TGCGCCAGCAGCCAAGATGGGCCAGACCGTCACATAACCTACGAGCAGTACTTC. The rearrangement joins TRBV4-1 to TRBJ2-7; no clear D gene. V was cut by 0 bases and J by 2 bases, with 20 bases left in between. The germline V gene encodes CDR1 MGHRA and CDR2 YSYEKL. The CDR3 consists of 18 residues.